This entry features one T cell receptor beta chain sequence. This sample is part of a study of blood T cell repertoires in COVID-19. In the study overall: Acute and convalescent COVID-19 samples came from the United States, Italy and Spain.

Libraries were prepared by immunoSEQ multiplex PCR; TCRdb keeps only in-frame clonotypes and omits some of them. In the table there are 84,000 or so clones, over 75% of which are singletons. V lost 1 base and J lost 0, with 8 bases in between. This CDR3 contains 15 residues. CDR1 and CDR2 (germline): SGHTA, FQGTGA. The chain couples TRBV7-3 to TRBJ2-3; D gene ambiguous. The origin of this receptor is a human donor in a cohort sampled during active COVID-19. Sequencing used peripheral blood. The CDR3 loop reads CASSLMATSTDTQYF. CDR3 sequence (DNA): TGTGCCAGCAGCTTAATGGCCACCAGCACAGATACGCAGTATTTT.